Below are 15 T cell receptor beta chains sequenced from a single sample in a study of blood T cell repertoires in COVID-19. Data came from immunoSEQ multiplex PCR; TCRdb stores just in-frame clones and leaves some out. The top ten hold about 1.5% of the sample, which has 250,000 to 350,000 clones, 65% to 85% seen once. Material for sequencing was peripheral blood. The receptors derive from a human donor with COVID-19, enrolled during active disease. The donor label of this sample is uncertain.

This sequence joins TRBV11-2 and TRBJ2-1, with 7 nucleotides matching TRBD2. The germline gives CDR1 SGHAT, CDR2 FQNNGV. V shed 8 bases, J shed 6 bases, and the junction held 13 bases outside the gene matches. This CDR3 spans 15 amino acids. The CDR3 here is CASGKGAGEFNEQFF. The CDR3 DNA reads TGTGCCAGCGGCAAAGGGGCGGGAGAATTCAATGAGCAGTTCTTC. The variable domain in full, with the rest retrieved from reference TRBV11-2 and TRBJ2-1, is EAGVAQSPRYKIIEKRQSVAFWCNPISGHATLYWYQQILGQGPKLLIQFQNNGVVDDSQLPKDRFSAERLKGVDSTLKIQPAKLEDSAVYLCASGKGAGEFNEQFFGPGTRLTVL.

This rearrangement joins TRBV10-3 to TRBJ2-1; 11 bases map to TRBD2. Germline CDR1 ENHRY, CDR2 SYGVKD. CDR3 length: 14 amino acids. The junction had 9 bases not matched to a gene; V was cut back by 11 bases and J by 6 bases. In DNA form, the CDR3 reads TGTGCCTCCACACTAGCGGGAGAGGGCAATGAGCAGTTCTTC. Protein: CASTLAGEGNEQFF.

The CDR3 DNA is TGTGCCAGCTTGACAGGGTCGGGCAATCAGCCCCAGCATTTT. Its protein is CASLTGSGNQPQHF. The genes are TRBV28 and TRBJ1-5; 7 bases are shared with TRBD1. V lost 8 bases to trimming and J lost 2 bases; unmatched junction nucleotides: 6. The CDR3 runs to 14 residues. In germline, CDR1 is MDHEN, CDR2 SYDVKM. The full variable domain, rest sourced from reference TRBV28 and TRBJ1-5, is DVKVTQSSRYLVKRTGEKVFLECVQDMDHENMFWYRQDPGLGLRLIYFSYDVKMKEKGDIPEGYSVSREKKERFSLILESASTNQTSMYLCASLTGSGNQPQHFGDGTRLSIL.

This clone was counted a few times. This chain connects TRBV7-2 to TRBJ2-7, with 7 bases identical to TRBD1. The V gene end was trimmed by 2 bases and the J gene end by 1 base; junction bases not matched to a gene: 5. This CDR3 is 15 amino acids long. In germline, CDR1 is SGHTA, CDR2 FQGNSA. The CDR3 sequence is CASSLRQGVSYEQYF. For the CDR3, the DNA is TGTGCCAGCAGCTTACGGCAGGGGGTATCCTACGAGCAGTACTTC.

This clone has only a few counts. The gene calls are TRBV7-8 and TRBJ2-2; 12 bases fit TRBD1. V gave up 5 bases and J gave up 7 bases; unmatched junction bases: 14. The CDR3 has 18 residues. Germline V gene sequence: CDR1 SGHVS, CDR2 FQNEAQ. In DNA, the CDR3 is TGTGCCAGCAGCCCATCACTAACGGGACAGGGGGCTTTCGGGGAGCTGTTTTTT. This sequence encodes CASSPSLTGQGAFGELFF.

The chain combines TRBV6-5 with TRBJ1-6; D is possibly TRBD1 (5 bases). In germline, CDR1 is MNHEY, CDR2 SVGAGI. V lost 7 bases and J lost 5, with 15 bases in between. The CDR3 sequence is 15 residues long. The CDR3 coding sequence is TGTGCCAGCAAAGTCTGGACATCGGATAATTCACCCCTCCACTTT. It is translated as CASKVWTSDNSPLHF.

The chain carries TRBV5-4 and TRBJ1-1; 7 positions agree with TRBD1. Germline CDR1 SGHNT, CDR2 YYREEE (reference sequence). Unmatched junction bases numbered 9, after V lost 4 bases and J lost 3 bases. This CDR3 contains 15 residues. This chain's CDR3 is CASSEQTTGDTEAFF. DNA of the CDR3: TGTGCCAGCAGCGAGCAGACCACAGGGGACACTGAAGCTTTCTTT. Full variable domain (missing parts from reference TRBV5-4 and TRBJ1-1): ETGVTQSPTHLIKTRGQQVTLRCSSQSGHNTVSWYQQALGQGPQFIFQYYREEENGRGNFPPRFSGLQFPNYSSELNVNALELDDSALYLCASSEQTTGDTEAFFGQGTRLTVV.

The chain has TRBV19 and TRBJ1-3; a weak D match, TRBD1 (6 bases). The CDR3 has 14 residues. V was pared by 6 bases and J by 2 bases, with 11 bases between. Germline V lookup: CDR1 LNHDA, CDR2 SQIVND (reference sequence). The CDR3 here is CASSYSGAGNTIYF. Written as DNA, the CDR3 is TGTGCCAGTAGCTATTCAGGGGCTGGAAACACCATATATTTT.

The chain uses TRBV19 and TRBJ2-3; D may be TRBD2 (5 bases). The CDR3 spans 12 residues. Per the germline V gene, CDR1 is LNHDA and CDR2 is SQIVND (reference sequence). Deletions cut 5 bases from V and 8 bases from J, with 11 bases between. Here the CDR3 reads CASSADFFTQYF. As DNA, the CDR3 is TGTGCCAGTAGTGCGGACTTCTTTACGCAGTATTTT.

V is TRBV6-6 and J is TRBJ2-7; the match to TRBD2 covers 11 bases. V shed 5 bases and J 2 bases; nucleotides not matched to a gene: 5. Germline assignment: CDR1 MNHNY and CDR2 SVGAGI (reference sequence). This CDR3 is built from 15 residues. The CDR3 DNA reads as TGTGCCAGCAGTCCTCTAGCGGGAGGTACCTACGAGCAGTACTTC. Translated, it gives CASSPLAGGTYEQYF.

The genes are TRBV5-4 and TRBJ2-1, with TRBD1 as a possible D gene (5 bases). CDR1 is SGHNT, CDR2 YYREEE, per germline (reference sequence). The CDR3 totals 14 residues. The V and J ends lost 0 bases and 6 bases respectively, with 10 bases between them. CDR3: CASSLAGYGNEQFF. The CDR3 nucleotides read TGTGCCAGCAGCTTGGCAGGGTATGGCAATGAGCAGTTCTTC.

V usage is TRBV6-5 and J usage is TRBJ2-1; 8 nucleotides agree with TRBD2. With V trimmed by 0 bases and J by 3 bases, 1 base remained unmatched. The CDR3 contains 15 residues. CDR1 MNHEY and CDR2 SVGAGI come from the germline V gene. This CDR3 is CASSYSGLGYNEQFF. In nucleotides, the CDR3 is TGTGCCAGCAGTTACTCGGGACTAGGCTACAATGAGCAGTTCTTC.

The rearrangement links TRBV11-3 to TRBJ1-1, with D possibly matching TRBD1 (5 bases). V dropped 5 bases and J dropped 2 bases, with 15 bases sitting between them. Per germline, CDR1 SGHNT and CDR2 YENEEA. The CDR3 sequence is 15 residues long. The DNA of the CDR3 is TGTGCCAGCAGCCCGGGGACTACTGGAAACACTGAAGCTTTCTTT. This encodes CASSPGTTGNTEAFF.

This clone was detected only once. Other DNA sequences in the same sample also yield this CDR3. This chain joins TRBV9 and TRBJ2-1; D perhaps matches TRBD2 (6 bases). Trimming stripped 0 bases from V and 1 base from J, with 8 bases between. Germline CDR1 is SGDLS and CDR2 is YYNGEE. The CDR3 contains 15 residues. CDR3 nucleotides: TGTGCCAGCAGCGTAGTGGGGGGATCCTACAATGAGCAGTTCTTC. Translated: CASSVVGGSYNEQFF.

The V and J genes are TRBV24-1 and TRBJ2-3; the D gene is possibly TRBD2 (6 bases). The V end lost 6 bases, the J end lost 4 bases, and 16 bases lay between the germline ends. The CDR3 is 15 amino acids. Germline-derived CDR1 and CDR2 are KGHDR and SFDVKD. CDR3 sequence (DNA): TGTGCCACCAGTTCGGCGGGACCGCCCCCAGATACGCAGTATTTT. The encoded protein is CATSSAGPPPDTQYF.